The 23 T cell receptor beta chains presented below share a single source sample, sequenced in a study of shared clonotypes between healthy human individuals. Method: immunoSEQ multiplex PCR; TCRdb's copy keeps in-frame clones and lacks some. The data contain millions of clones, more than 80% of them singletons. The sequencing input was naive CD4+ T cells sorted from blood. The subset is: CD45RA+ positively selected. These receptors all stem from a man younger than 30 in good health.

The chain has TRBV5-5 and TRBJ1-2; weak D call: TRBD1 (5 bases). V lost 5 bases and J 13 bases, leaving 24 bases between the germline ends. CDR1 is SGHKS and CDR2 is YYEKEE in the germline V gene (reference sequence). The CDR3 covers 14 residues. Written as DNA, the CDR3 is TGTGCCAGCAGTTCGCCAAGGGACGGCTCCTCGTCCACCTTC. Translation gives CASSSPRDGSSSTF.

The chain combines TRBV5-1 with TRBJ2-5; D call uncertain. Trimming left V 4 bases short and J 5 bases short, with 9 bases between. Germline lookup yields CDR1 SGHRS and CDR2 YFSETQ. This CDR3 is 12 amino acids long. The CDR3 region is CASSPARETQYF. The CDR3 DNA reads TGCGCCAGCAGCCCTGCTCGGGAGACCCAGTACTTC.

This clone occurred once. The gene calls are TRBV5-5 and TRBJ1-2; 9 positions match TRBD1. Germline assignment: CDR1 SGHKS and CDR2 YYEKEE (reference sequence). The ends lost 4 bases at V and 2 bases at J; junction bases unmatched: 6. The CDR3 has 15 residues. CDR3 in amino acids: CASSREGQGNYGYTF. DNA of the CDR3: TGTGCCAGCAGCAGGGAGGGACAGGGCAACTATGGCTACACCTTC.

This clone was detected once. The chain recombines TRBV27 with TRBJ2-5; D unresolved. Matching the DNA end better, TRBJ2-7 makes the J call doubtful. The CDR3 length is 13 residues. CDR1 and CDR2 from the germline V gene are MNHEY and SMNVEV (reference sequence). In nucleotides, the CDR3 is TGTGCCAGCGCCCTTACCGGAGTCCACGAGCAGTACTTC. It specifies CASALTGVHEQYF.

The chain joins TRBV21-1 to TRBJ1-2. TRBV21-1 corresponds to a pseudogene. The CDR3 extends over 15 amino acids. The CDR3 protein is CASSKARTDYYGYTF. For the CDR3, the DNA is TGTGCCAGCAGCAAAGCTCGGACGGACTACTATGGCTACACCTTC.

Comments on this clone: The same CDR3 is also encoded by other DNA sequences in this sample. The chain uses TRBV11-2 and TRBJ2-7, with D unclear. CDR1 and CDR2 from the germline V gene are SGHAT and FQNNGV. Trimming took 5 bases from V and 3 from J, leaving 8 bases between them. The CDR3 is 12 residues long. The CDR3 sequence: CASSPQNYEQYF. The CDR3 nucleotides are TGTGCCAGCAGCCCACAGAACTACGAGCAGTACTTC.

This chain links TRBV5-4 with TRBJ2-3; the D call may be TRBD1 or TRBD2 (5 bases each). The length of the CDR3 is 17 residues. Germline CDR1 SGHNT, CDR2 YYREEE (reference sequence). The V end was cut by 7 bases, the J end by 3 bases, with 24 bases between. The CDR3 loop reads CASFRAPRGVETDTQYF. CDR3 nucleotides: TGTGCCAGCTTTCGTGCCCCTCGGGGCGTTGAAACAGATACGCAGTATTTT.

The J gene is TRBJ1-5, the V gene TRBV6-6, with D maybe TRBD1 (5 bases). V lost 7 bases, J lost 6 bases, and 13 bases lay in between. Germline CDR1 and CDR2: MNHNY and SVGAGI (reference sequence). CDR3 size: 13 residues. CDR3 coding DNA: TGTGCCAGCATGGGGGGGTTAGGTCAGCCCCAGCATTTT. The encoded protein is CASMGGLGQPQHF.

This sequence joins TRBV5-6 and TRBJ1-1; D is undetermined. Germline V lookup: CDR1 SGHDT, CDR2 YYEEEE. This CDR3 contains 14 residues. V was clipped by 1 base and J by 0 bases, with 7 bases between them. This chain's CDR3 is CASSLPPMNTEAFF. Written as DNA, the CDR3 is TGTGCCAGCAGCTTGCCCCCTATGAACACTGAAGCTTTCTTT.

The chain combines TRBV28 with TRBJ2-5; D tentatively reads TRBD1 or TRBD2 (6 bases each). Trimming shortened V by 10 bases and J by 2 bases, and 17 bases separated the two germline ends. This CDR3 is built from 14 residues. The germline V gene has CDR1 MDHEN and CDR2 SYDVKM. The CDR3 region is CATSRGLFQETQYF. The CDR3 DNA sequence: TGTGCCACAAGCCGGGGGCTCTTTCAAGAGACCCAGTACTTC.

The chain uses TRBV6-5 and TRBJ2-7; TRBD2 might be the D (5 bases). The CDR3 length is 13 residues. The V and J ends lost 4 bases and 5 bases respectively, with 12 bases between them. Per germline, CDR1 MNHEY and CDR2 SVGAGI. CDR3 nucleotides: TGTGCCAGCAGTTTAAGCGGACCGGACGAGCAGTACTTC. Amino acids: CASSLSGPDEQYF.

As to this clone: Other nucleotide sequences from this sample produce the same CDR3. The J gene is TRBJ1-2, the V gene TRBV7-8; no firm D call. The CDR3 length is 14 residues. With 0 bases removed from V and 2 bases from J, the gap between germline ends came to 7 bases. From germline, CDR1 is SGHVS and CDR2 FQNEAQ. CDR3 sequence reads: CASSLAGGNYGYTF. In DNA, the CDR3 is TGTGCCAGCAGCTTAGCTGGCGGCAACTATGGCTACACCTTC.

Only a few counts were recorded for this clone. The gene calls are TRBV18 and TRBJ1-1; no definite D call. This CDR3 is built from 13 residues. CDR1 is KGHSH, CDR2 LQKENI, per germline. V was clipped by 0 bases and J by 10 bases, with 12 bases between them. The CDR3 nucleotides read TGTGCCAGCTCACCACCAGGGTCTCCCTCAGCTTTCTTT. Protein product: CASSPPGSPSAFF.

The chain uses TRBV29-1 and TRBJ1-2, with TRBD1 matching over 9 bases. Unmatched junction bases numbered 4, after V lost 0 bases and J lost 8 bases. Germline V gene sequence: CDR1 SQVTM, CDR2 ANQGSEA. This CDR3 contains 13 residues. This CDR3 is CSVEEQGAWGYTF. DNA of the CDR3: TGCAGCGTTGAAGAACAGGGGGCGTGGGGCTACACCTTC.

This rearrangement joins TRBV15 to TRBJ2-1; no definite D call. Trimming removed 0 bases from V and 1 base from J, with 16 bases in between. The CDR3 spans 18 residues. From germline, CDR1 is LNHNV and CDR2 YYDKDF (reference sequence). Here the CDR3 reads CATSRDNLASASYNEQFF. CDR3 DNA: TGTGCCACCAGCAGAGATAACCTGGCGAGCGCATCCTACAATGAGCAGTTCTTC.

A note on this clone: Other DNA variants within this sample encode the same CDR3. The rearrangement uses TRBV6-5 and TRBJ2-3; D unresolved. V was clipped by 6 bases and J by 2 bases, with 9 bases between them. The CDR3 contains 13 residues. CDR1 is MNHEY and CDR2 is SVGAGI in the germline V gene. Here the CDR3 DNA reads TGTGCCAGCAGCCGAAGATCCACAGATACGCAGTATTTT. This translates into CASSRRSTDTQYF.

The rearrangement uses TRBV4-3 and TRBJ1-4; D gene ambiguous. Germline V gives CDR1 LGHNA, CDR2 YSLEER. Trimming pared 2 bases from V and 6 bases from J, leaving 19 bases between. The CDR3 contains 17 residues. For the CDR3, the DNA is TGCGCCAGCAGCCAAAGTATCTCAGGCCGGAGGGATGAAAAACTGTTTTTT. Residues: CASSQSISGRRDEKLFF.

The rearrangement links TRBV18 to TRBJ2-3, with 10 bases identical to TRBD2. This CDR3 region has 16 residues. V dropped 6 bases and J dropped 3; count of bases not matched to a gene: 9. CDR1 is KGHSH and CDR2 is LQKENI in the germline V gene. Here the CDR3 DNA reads TGTGCCAGCTCTCCTCAGCGGGGGGGCCAGACAGATACGCAGTATTTT. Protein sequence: CASSPQRGGQTDTQYF.

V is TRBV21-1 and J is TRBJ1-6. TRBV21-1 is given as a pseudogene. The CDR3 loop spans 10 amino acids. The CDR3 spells CASSKAALHF. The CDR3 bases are TGTGCCAGCAGCAAAGCAGCGCTCCACTTT.

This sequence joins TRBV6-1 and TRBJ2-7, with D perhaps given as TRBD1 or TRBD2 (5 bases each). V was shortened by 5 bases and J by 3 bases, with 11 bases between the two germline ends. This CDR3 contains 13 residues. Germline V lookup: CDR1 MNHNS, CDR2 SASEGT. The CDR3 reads CASSPGTYYEQYF. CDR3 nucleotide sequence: TGTGCCAGCAGTCCCGGGACCTACTACGAGCAGTACTTC.

The CDR3 DNA reads as TGTGCCAGCAGGGCCTTGGGCCTTAACTATGGCTACACCTTC. Translated, it gives CASRALGLNYGYTF. The chain couples TRBV2 to TRBJ1-2; D not resolved. Germline loops: CDR1 SNHLY, CDR2 FYNNEI. CDR3 size: 14 residues. V lost 6 bases and J 1 base, leaving 12 bases between the germline ends. Full variable domain (rest looked up from reference TRBV2 and TRBJ1-2): EPEVTQTPSHQVTQMGQEVILRCVPISNHLYFYWYRQILGQKVEFLVSFYNNEISEKSEIFDDQFSVERPDGSNFTLKIRSTKLEDSAMYFCASRALGLNYGYTFGSGTRLTVV.

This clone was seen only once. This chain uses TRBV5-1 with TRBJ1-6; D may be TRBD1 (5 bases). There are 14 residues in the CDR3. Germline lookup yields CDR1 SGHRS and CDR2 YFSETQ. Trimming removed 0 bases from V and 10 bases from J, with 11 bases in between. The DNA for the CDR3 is TGCGCCAGCAGCTTGGAAGGGGCAAACTCACCCCTCCACTTT. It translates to CASSLEGANSPLHF.

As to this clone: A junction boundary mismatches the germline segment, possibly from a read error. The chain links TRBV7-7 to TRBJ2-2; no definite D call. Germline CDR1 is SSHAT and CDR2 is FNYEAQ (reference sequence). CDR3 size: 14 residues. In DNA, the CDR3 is TGTGCTAGCAGCTTAGTTAGGAACACCGGGGAGCTGTTTTTT. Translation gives CASSLVRNTGELFF.